This entry describes one T cell receptor beta chain. What it recognizes is unknown. There were only Caucasian adults among the donors, and all lived in Nashville, Tennessee. The study used about 84 million PBMCs per unsorted sample for genomic DNA. These data originate in a study of shared clonotypes between healthy human individuals. In replicate PCRs of unsorted PBMC, 250 to 350 ng DNA, 31,000 or so T cell genomes, was used. Method: immunoSEQ multiplex PCR; TCRdb's copy keeps in-frame clones and lacks some. The sample contains about 560,000 clones, around three quarters of which appear only once. Study-level findings and limits: Represented diversity (both genetic and exposure-history) was limited by the small number of donors.

The sample taken for sequencing was PBMCs. The clonotype originates from a woman aged 40 to 50 in good health. Some clones in this sample may be carry-over from other donors' samples.

The CDR3 bases are TGTGCCAGCAGCCCAGCGCGTGGAACCGGGGAGCTGTTTTTT. Amino acids: CASSPARGTGELFF. V and J are TRBV2 and TRBJ2-2, with D unresolved. Germline V CDR1 and CDR2: SNHLY, FYNNEI. V was trimmed by 6 bases and J by 5 bases, leaving 13 bases between them. This CDR3 is 14 amino acids long.